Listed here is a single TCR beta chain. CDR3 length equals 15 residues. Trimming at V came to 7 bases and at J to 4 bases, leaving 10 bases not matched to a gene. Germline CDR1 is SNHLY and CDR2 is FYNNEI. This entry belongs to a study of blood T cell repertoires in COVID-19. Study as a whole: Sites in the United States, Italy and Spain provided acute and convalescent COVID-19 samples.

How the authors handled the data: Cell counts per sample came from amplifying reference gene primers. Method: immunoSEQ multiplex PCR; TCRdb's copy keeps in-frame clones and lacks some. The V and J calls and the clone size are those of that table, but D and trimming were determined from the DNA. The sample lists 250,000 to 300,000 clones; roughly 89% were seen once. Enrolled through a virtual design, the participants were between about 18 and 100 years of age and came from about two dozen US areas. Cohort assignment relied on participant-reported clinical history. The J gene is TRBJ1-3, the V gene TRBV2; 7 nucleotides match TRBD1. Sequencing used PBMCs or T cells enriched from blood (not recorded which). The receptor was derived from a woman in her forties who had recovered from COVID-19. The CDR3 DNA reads TGTGCCAGCAAAAGGATAGGGGGCTCAGGAAACACCATATATTTT. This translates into CASKRIGGSGNTIYF.